These T cell receptor beta chains were read from a single sample in a study of OX40 agonist ivuxolimab in advanced cancers. Sequenced by immunoSEQ multiplex PCR; TCRdb stores in-frame clones only, minus some. The repertoire holds some 100,000 clones, around four fifths seen once, with about 1.1% in the top ten. Sequenced here: CD4+ or CD8+ T cells sorted from blood, sampled in a trial of the OX40 agonist ivuxolimab. The source of these receptors is an adult with an advanced solid tumor such as melanoma, head and neck, liver or kidney cancer. Each CDR3 is given with its conserved first and last residue. A D gene is named only where the DNA matches it firmly. Only some rows state a clone size, as once, few, many or a class for expanded clones.

TRBJ1-6,TRBV19,TRBD1,.,CASSATGTDNSPLHF,TGTGCCAGTAGTGCAACCGGGACAGATAATTCACCCCTCCACTTT
TRBJ1-2,TRBV4-3,.,.,CASSQDPKANYGYTF,TGCGCCAGCAGCCAAGACCCCAAAGCTAACTATGGCTACACCTTC
TRBJ2-1,TRBV10-3,TRBD2,.,CAISEGTSGSYNEQFF,TGTGCCATCAGTGAGGGGACTAGCGGCTCCTACAATGAGCAGTTCTTC
TRBJ1-2,TRBV6-5,.,.,CASSYSIGQGHGYTF,TGTGCCAGCAGTTACTCGATCGGGCAGGGCCATGGCTACACCTTC
TRBJ2-3,TRBV29-1,.,.,CSVDDGSDTQYF,TGCAGCGTTGATGACGGGTCAGATACGCAGTATTTT
TRBJ1-2,TRBV5-6,.,.,CASSWSTGLYGYTF,TGTGCCAGCAGCTGGTCTACGGGCCTCTATGGCTACACCTTC
TRBJ2-7,TRBV18,.,.,CASSPSTGAEQYF,TGTGCCAGCTCACCCTCCACCGGGGCCGAGCAGTACTTC
TRBJ1-2,TRBV5-6,TRBD1,.,CASSAVNRDREGSGYTF,TGTGCCAGCAGCGCTGTAAACCGGGACAGGGAAGGTTCTGGCTACACCTTC
TRBJ1-2,TRBV4-1,.,.,CASSQDPGADYGYTF,TGCGCCAGCAGCCAAGACCCGGGGGCGGACTATGGCTACACCTTC
TRBJ2-1,TRBV7-2,TRBD1,.,CASSLGQVYNEQFF,TGTGCCAGCAGCCTCGGACAGGTCTACAATGAGCAGTTCTTC
TRBJ2-1,TRBV6-6,.,once,CASSYSIPGEQFF,TGTGCCAGCAGTTACTCGATCCCGGGTGAGCAGTTCTTC
TRBJ2-3,TRBV21-1,.,.,CALLGGPGSTDTQYF,TGTGCCCTGCTCGGCGGGCCGGGGAGCACAGATACGCAGTATTTT
TRBJ2-5,TRBV29-1,.,.,CSVGGTGGLGETQYF,TGCAGCGTTGGGGGAACCGGGGGGCTGGGAGAGACCCAGTACTTC
TRBJ2-3,TRBV9,.,.,CASSGGAGRDTQYF,TGTGCCAGCAGCGGAGGGGCGGGCCGGGATACGCAGTATTTT
TRBJ1-1,TRBV5-4,.,few,CASSLGAGNTEAFF,TGTGCCAGCAGCTTGGGGGCGGGGAACACTGAAGCTTTCTTT
TRBJ2-3,TRBV2,TRBD1,.,CASSFTGTGGSADTQYF,TGTGCCAGCAGCTTTACCGGGACAGGGGGTAGCGCAGATACGCAGTATTTT
TRBJ2-1,TRBV7-2,.,.,CASSPRDVSFNEQFF,TGTGCCAGCAGCCCCCGGGACGTCTCCTTCAATGAGCAGTTCTTC
TRBJ2-3,TRBV5-1,TRBD2,.,CASSPGTTDTQYF,TGCGCCAGCAGCCCCGGGACTACCGATACGCAGTATTTT
TRBJ2-1,TRBV7-9,.,.,CASSEVRDEQFF,TGTGCCAGCAGCGAGGTTAGGGATGAGCAGTTCTTC
TRBJ2-7,TRBV7-2,.,.,CASSTLGPLRRGLEQYF,TGTGCCAGCAGCACACTTGGGCCTCTCCGGAGGGGGCTCGAGCAGTACTTC
TRBJ2-1,TRBV18,.,.,CASSPLGNEQFF,TGTGCCAGCTCACCACTGGGAAATGAGCAGTTCTTC
TRBJ2-1,TRBV7-9,TRBD2,.,CASSPIGLAGVYNEQFF,TGTGCCAGCAGCCCTATTGGACTAGCGGGGGTGTACAATGAGCAGTTCTTC
TRBJ2-1,TRBV10-2,TRBD2,few,CASSASGLAGGPQFF,TGCGCCAGCAGTGCCTCGGGACTAGCGGGGGGGCCCCAGTTCTTC
TRBJ2-1,TRBV2,.,.,CASRKTVTYNEQFF,TGTGCCAGCAGAAAGACAGTAACCTACAATGAGCAGTTCTTC
TRBJ2-1,TRBV7-8,TRBD2,.,CASSLALSGGLSSYNEQFF,TGTGCCAGCAGCTTAGCCCTTAGCGGGGGTCTCAGCTCCTACAATGAGCAGTTCTTC
TRBJ2-7,TRBV7-9,TRBD1,.,CASSFGGQGYEQYF,TGTGCCAGCAGCTTTGGCGGACAGGGGTACGAGCAGTACTTC
TRBJ2-7,TRBV5-4,.,.,CASKFGGGYEQYF,TGTGCCAGCAAATTTGGTGGGGGTTACGAGCAGTACTTC
TRBJ1-5,TRBV7-2,.,.,CASSPPGVSNQPQHF,TGTGCCAGCAGCCCCCCGGGGGTTAGCAATCAGCCCCAGCATTTT
TRBJ2-7,TRBV7-9,.,.,CASSLPSLPYEQYF,TGTGCCAGCAGCTTACCTAGCCTCCCCTACGAGCAGTACTTC
TRBJ1-1,TRBV6-1,.,once,CASSEQGLNTEAFF,TGTGCCAGCAGTGAACAGGGACTGAACACTGAAGCTTTCTTT
TRBJ2-3,TRBV5-1,.,.,CASSFTPTGGDTQYF,TGCGCCAGCAGCTTTACCCCAACCGGGGGAGATACGCAGTATTTT
TRBJ2-4,TRBV9,.,once,CASSPPASGNIQYF,TGTGCCAGCAGCCCCCCGGCAAGCGGAAACATTCAGTACTTC
TRBJ2-3,TRBV29-1,TRBD1,.,CSVSGTGGTDTQYF,TGCAGCGTTTCCGGGACAGGGGGCACAGATACGCAGTATTTT
TRBJ2-2,TRBV29-1,.,.,CSVDGAQNTGELFF,TGCAGCGTTGATGGGGCGCAAAACACCGGGGAGCTGTTTTTT
TRBJ1-1,TRBV2,.,.,CASNQGRGPFF,TGTGCCAGCAATCAAGGCAGGGGCCCTTTCTTT
TRBJ2-5,TRBV5-1,.,few,CASSLRRETQYF,TGCGCCAGCAGCTTGAGGCGGGAGACCCAGTACTTC
TRBJ2-6,TRBV10-3,TRBD1,.,CAISLRPGQGLSGANVLTF,TGTGCCATCAGTCTGCGACCGGGACAGGGACTCTCTGGGGCCAACGTCCTGACTTTC
TRBJ2-5,TRBV7-9,.,.,CASSPDQETQYF,TGTGCCAGCAGCCCGGACCAAGAGACCCAGTACTTC
TRBJ2-7,TRBV28,.,.,CASIGRNEQYF,TGTGCCAGCATAGGGAGGAACGAGCAGTACTTC
TRBJ1-1,TRBV2,TRBD1,.,CASLRDRGRGTEAFF,TGTGCCAGTCTCCGGGACAGGGGGCGGGGAACTGAGGCTTTCTTT
TRBJ2-3,TRBV18,.,.,CASSPSLADTQYF,TGTGCCAGCTCACCATCGTTGGCAGATACGCAGTATTTT
TRBJ2-1,TRBV5-1,TRBD1,.,CASSLGSTGVRNNEQFF,TGCGCCAGCAGCCTTGGGTCGACAGGGGTCAGGAACAATGAGCAGTTCTTC
TRBJ1-3,TRBV6-5,.,.,CASSFGNTIYF,TGTGCCAGCAGCTTCGGAAACACCATATATTTT
TRBJ1-1,TRBV4-2,.,.,CASSQESRGNTEAFF,TGTGCCAGCAGCCAAGAGTCGCGGGGGAACACTGAAGCTTTCTTT
TRBJ1-1,TRBV29-1,.,.,CSVAQVNTEAFF,TGCAGCGTTGCACAGGTGAACACTGAAGCTTTCTTT
TRBJ2-2,TRBV27,.,.,CASSLRWAGELFF,TGTGCCAGCAGTTTACGTTGGGCCGGGGAGCTGTTTTTT
TRBJ2-3,TRBV29-1,TRBD2,.,CSVDFAGETDTQYF,TGCAGCGTTGATTTTGCGGGGGAGACAGATACGCAGTATTTT
TRBJ2-1,TRBV7-2,TRBD1,.,CASSLTGTGVNEQFF,TGTGCCAGCAGCTTAACCGGGACAGGGGTGAATGAGCAGTTCTTC
TRBJ2-7,TRBV5-5,.,.,CASSWRDNSYEQYF,TGTGCCAGCAGCTGGAGGGACAACTCCTACGAGCAGTACTTC
TRBJ1-2,TRBV15,.,.,CATSRDLEGANYGYTF,TGTGCCACCAGCAGAGATTTGGAAGGGGCTAACTATGGCTACACCTTC
TRBJ1-2,TRBV7-9,.,.,CASSLVGTNYGYTF,TGTGCCAGCAGCTTAGTAGGAACTAACTATGGCTACACCTTC
TRBJ2-2,TRBV27,TRBD2,.,CASMRGGRELFF,TGTGCCAGCATGCGGGGGGGGCGGGAGCTGTTTTTT
TRBJ1-4,TRBV18,TRBD1,once,CASSSNTPTGRGEKLFF,TGTGCCAGCTCATCCAACACCCCGACAGGGCGAGGAGAAAAACTGTTTTTT
TRBJ2-5,TRBV9,.,.,CASSVVGQQETQYF,TGTGCCAGCAGCGTAGTGGGGCAGCAAGAGACCCAGTACTTC
TRBJ2-2,TRBV7-2,.,.,CASSLGEKNTGELFF,TGTGCCAGCAGCTTAGGGGAGAAGAACACCGGGGAGCTGTTTTTT
TRBJ1-3,TRBV4-2,.,once,CASSVWAASSGNTIYF,TGTGCCAGCAGCGTCTGGGCGGCGAGCTCTGGAAACACCATATATTTT
TRBJ1-5,TRBV5-1,TRBD1,few,CASEDRGNQPQHF,TGCGCCAGCGAGGACAGGGGGAATCAGCCCCAGCATTTT
TRBJ2-2,TRBV6-5,.,once,CASSYSRDTGELFF,TGTGCCAGCAGTTACTCGAGGGACACCGGGGAGCTGTTTTTT
TRBJ1-5,TRBV2,.,.,CASHLGGNQPQHF,TGTGCCAGCCATTTAGGGGGCAATCAGCCCCAGCATTTT